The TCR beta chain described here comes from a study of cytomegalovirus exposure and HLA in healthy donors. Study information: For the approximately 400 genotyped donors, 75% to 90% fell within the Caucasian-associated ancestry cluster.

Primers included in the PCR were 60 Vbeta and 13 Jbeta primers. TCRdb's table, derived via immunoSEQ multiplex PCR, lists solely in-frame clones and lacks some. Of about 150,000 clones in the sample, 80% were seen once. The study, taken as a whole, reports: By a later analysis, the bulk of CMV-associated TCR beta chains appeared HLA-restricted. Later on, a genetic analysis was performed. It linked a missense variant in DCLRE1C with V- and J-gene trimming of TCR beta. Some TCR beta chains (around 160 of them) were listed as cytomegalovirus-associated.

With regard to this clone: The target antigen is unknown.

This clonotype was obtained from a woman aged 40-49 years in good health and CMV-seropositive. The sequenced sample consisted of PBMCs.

CDR3 in DNA: TGTGCCAGCAGCTTGGTTGGAGCAACCTACGAGCAGTACTTC. This sequence encodes CASSLVGATYEQYF. This rearrangement joins TRBV5-4 to TRBJ2-7; unclear D gene. The V gene's germline CDR1 is SGHNT and CDR2 YYREEE (reference sequence). The CDR3 consists of 14 residues. Trimming pared 0 bases from V and 2 bases from J, leaving 9 bases between.